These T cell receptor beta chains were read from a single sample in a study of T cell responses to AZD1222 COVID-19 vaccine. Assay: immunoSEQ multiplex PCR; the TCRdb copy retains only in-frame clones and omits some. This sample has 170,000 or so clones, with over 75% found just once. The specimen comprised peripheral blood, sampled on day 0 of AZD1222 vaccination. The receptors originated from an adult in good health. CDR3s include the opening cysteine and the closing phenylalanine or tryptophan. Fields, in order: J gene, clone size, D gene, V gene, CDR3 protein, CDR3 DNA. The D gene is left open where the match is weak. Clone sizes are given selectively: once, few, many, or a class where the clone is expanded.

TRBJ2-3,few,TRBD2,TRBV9,CASSRTSGKDSTDTQYF,TGTGCCAGCAGCCGGACTAGCGGAAAAGATAGCACAGATACGCAGTATTTT
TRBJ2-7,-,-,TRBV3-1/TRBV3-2,CASSQGDSTYEQYF,TGTGCCAGCAGCCAGGGGGACTCCACCTACGAGCAGTACTTC
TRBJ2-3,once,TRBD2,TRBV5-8,CASSLGKTSGASDTQYF,TGTGCCAGCAGCTTGGGGAAGACTAGCGGGGCATCAGATACGCAGTATTTT
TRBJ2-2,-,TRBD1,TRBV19,CASSIRPGQGNTGELFF,TGTGCCAGTAGTATCCGCCCGGGACAGGGGAACACCGGGGAGCTGTTTTTT
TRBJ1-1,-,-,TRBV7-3,CASSPRLGSTEAFF,TGTGCCAGCAGCCCCCGGCTCGGTTCAACTGAAGCTTTCTTT
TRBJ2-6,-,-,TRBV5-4,CASSLDGTGANVLTF,TGTGCCAGCAGCTTGGACGGGACCGGGGCCAACGTCCTGACTTTC
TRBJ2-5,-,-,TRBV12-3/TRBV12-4,CASSPGVRETQYF,TGTGCCAGCAGTCCCGGGGTCCGGGAGACCCAGTACTTC
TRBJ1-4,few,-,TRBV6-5,CASSLRQTGEKLFF,TGTGCCAGCAGTCTACGACAGACGGGAGAAAAACTGTTTTTT
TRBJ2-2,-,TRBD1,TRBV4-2,CASIPVLDRGYTGELFF,TGTGCCAGCATCCCCGTTCTGGACAGGGGCTACACCGGGGAGCTGTTTTTT
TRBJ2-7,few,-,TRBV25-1,CASSETTAWSYEQYF,TGTGCCAGCAGTGAAACAACAGCCTGGTCCTACGAGCAGTACTTC
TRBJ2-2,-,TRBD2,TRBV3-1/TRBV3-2,CASSQGAGGSTGELFF,TGTGCCAGCAGCCAAGGAGCGGGGGGAAGCACCGGGGAGCTGTTTTTT
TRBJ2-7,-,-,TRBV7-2,CASSPHNRDEQYF,TGTGCCAGCAGCCCTCACAACAGGGACGAGCAGTACTTC
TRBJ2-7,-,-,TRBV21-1,CASSKGQGFRLHAGTYEQYF,TGTGCCAGCAGCAAAGGACAGGGCTTTCGGTTACACGCAGGGACCTACGAGCAGTACTTC
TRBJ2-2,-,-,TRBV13,CASSLAGQPNTGELFF,TGTGCCAGCAGCTTAGCTGGCCAGCCTAACACCGGGGAGCTGTTTTTT
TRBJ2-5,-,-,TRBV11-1,CASSLVRETQYF,TGTGCCAGCAGCTTAGTCCGGGAGACCCAGTACTTC
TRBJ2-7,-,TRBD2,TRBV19,CASSIKGLALSEQYF,TGTGCCAGTAGTATAAAGGGACTAGCCCTTTCCGAGCAGTACTTC
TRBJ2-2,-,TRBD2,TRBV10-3,CAISEPERLAGVELFF,TGTGCCATCAGTGAGCCCGAGAGACTAGCGGGGGTGGAGCTGTTTTTT
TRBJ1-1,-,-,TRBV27,CASSLSGGNTEAFF,TGTGCCAGCAGTTTATCAGGGGGGAACACTGAAGCTTTCTTT
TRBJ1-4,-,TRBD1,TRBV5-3,CARSATGGSPTNEKLFF,TGTGCCAGAAGCGCCACAGGGGGCTCCCCAACTAATGAAAAACTGTTTTTT
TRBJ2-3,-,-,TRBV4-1,CASSGVTQYF,TGCGCCAGCAGCGGGGTTACGCAGTATTTT
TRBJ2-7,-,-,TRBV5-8,CASSLPGTSYEQYF,TGTGCCAGCAGCTTGCCGGGCACCTCCTACGAGCAGTACTTC
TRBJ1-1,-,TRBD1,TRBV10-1,CASRADGTDYTEAFF,TGCGCCAGCCGAGCTGATGGGACAGATTATACTGAAGCTTTCTTT
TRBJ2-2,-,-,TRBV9,CASSVATGDIRGLRTGELFF,TGTGCCAGCAGCGTAGCTACGGGGGACATCAGGGGATTGAGGACCGGGGAGCTGTTTTTT
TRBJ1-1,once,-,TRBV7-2,CASSLARVGGTEAFF,TGTGCCAGCAGCTTAGCGCGGGTGGGGGGCACTGAAGCTTTCTTT